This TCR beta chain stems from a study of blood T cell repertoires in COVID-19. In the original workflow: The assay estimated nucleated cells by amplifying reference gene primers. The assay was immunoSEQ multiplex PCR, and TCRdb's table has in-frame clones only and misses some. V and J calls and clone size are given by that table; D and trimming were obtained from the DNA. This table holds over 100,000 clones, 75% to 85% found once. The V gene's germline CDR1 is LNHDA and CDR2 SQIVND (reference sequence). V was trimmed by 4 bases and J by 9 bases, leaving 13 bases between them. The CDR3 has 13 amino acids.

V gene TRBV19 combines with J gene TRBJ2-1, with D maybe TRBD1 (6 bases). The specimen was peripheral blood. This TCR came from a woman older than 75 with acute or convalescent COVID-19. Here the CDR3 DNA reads TGTGCCAGTAGTAGAGACAGGATTGGTGAGCAGTTCTTC. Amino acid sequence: CASSRDRIGEQFF.